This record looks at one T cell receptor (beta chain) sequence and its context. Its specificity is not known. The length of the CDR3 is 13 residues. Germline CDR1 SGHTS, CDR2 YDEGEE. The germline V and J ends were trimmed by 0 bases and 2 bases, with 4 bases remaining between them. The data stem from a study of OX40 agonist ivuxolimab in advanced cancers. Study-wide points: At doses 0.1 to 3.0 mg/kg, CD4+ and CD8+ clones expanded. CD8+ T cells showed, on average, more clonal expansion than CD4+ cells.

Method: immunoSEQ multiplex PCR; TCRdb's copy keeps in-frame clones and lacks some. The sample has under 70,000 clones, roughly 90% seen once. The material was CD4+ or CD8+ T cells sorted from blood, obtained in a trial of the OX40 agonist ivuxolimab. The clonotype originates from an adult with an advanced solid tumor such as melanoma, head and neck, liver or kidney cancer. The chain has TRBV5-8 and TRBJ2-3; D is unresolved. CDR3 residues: CASSLGFTDTQYF. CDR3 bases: TGTGCCAGCAGCTTGGGCTTCACAGATACGCAGTATTTT.